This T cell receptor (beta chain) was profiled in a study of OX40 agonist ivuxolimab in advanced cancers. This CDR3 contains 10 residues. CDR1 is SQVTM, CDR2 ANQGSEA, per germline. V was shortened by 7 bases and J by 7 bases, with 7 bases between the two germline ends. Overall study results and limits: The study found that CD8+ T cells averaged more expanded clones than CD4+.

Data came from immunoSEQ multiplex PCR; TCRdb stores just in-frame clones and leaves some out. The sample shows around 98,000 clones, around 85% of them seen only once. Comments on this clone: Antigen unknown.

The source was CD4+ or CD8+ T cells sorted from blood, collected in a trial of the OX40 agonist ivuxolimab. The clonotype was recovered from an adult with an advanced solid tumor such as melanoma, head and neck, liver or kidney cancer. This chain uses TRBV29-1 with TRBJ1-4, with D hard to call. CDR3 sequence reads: CSALVEKLFF. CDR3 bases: TGCAGCGCCCTAGTTGAAAAACTGTTTTTT.